Included here is one T cell receptor beta chain sequence, with context. As originally analysed: By means of reference gene primer amplification, nucleated cell counts were estimated. Here immunoSEQ multiplex PCR was the method, and the copy in TCRdb shows in-frame clones only, minus some. V and J calls plus clone size are reproduced from that table; the DNA served to infer D and trimming. Here the sample spans 120,000 or so clones, around 83% being singletons. This record belongs to a study of blood T cell repertoires in COVID-19. Across the study: Material from acute and convalescent COVID-19 was sourced from the United States, Italy and Spain. Nucleic acid was either cDNA or gDNA, and it came from T cells, B-cell-depleted T cells, or PBMCs.

The CDR3 contains 17 residues. Germline V lookup: CDR1 LNHDA, CDR2 SQIVND (reference sequence). V lost 7 bases, J lost 1 base, and 11 bases stayed unmatched. The rearrangement joins TRBV19 to TRBJ1-1; 11 bases agree with TRBD1. The receptor comes from a man aged 80 or over with active or convalescent COVID-19. Source material: peripheral blood. The CDR3 DNA reads as TGTGCCAGTACCCCGGTTCGGACAGGGGGCCAGAACACTGAAGCTTTCTTT. Its protein is CASTPVRTGGQNTEAFF.